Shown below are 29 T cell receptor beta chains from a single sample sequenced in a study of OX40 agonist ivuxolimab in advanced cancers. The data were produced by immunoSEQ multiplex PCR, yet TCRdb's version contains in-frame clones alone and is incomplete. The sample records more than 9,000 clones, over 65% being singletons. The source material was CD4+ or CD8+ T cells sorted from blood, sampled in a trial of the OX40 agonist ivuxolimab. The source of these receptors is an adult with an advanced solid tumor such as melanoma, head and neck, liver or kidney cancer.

This chain's CDR3 is CASSGLAGVYNEQFF. The CDR3 nucleotides read TGTGCCAGCAGTGGACTAGCGGGAGTCTACAATGAGCAGTTCTTC. V is TRBV27 and J is TRBJ2-1; 13 nucleotides agree with TRBD2. The CDR3 has 15 amino acids. J was trimmed by 3 bases and V by 5 bases; bases with no gene match: 1. Germline V gene data show CDR1 as MNHEY and CDR2 as SMNVEV (reference sequence).

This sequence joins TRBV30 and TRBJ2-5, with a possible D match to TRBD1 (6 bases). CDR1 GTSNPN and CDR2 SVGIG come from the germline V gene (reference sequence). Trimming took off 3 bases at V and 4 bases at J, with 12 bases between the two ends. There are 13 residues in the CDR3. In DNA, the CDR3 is TGTGCCTGGAGGACACAGGGTGTAGAGACCCAGTACTTC. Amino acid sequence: CAWRTQGVETQYF. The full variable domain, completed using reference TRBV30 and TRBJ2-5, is SQTIHQWPATLVQPVGSPLSLECTVEGTSNPNLYWYRQAAGRGLQLLFYSVGIGQISSEVPQNLSASRPQDRQFILSSKKLLLSDSGFYLCAWRTQGVETQYFGPGTRLLVL.

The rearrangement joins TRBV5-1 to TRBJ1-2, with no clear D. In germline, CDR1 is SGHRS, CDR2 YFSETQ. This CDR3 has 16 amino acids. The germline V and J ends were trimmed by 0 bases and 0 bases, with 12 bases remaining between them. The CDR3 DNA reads TGCGCCAGCAGCTTGGGAGGGCAGATTCCTAACTATGGCTACACCTTC. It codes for CASSLGGQIPNYGYTF.

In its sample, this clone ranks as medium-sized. CDR3: CASSGGHPVRSPTSTDTQYF. Here the CDR3 DNA reads TGTGCCAGCAGCGGTGGACACCCGGTCCGGTCACCAACTAGCACAGATACGCAGTATTTT. This chain links TRBV9 with TRBJ2-3, with a possible D match to TRBD1 (5 bases). V lost 3 bases and J lost 0, with 26 bases in between. CDR1 is SGDLS and CDR2 is YYNGEE in the germline V gene. CDR3 length: 20 residues.

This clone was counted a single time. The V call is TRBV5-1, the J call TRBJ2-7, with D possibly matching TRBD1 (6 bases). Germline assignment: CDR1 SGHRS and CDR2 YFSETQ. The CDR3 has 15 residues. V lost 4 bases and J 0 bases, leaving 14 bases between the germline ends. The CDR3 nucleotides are TGCGCCAGCAGCACCCAAGGGGGACCCTCCTACGAGCAGTACTTC. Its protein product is CASSTQGGPSYEQYF. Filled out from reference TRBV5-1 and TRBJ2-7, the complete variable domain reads KAGVTQTPRYLIKTRGQQVTLSCSPISGHRSVSWYQQTPGQGLQFLFEYFSETQRNKGNFPGRFSGRQFSNSRSEMNVSTLELGDSALYLCASSTQGGPSYEQYFGPGTRLTVT.

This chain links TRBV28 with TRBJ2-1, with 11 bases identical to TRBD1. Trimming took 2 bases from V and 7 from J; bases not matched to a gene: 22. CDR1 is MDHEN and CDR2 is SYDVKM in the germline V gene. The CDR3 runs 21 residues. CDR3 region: CASSLGDPRTGGPGEANEQFF. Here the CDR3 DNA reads TGTGCCAGCAGTTTAGGTGATCCTCGGACAGGGGGCCCGGGGGAGGCGAATGAGCAGTTCTTC.

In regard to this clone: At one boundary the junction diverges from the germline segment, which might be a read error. CDR3 in amino acids: CASGEGSGANVLTF. In DNA, the CDR3 is TGTGCCAGCGGTGAGGGTTCTGGGGCCAACGTCCTGACTTTC. This chain connects TRBV6-4 to TRBJ2-6; D is perhaps TRBD2 (5 bases). The CDR3 sequence is 14 residues long. CDR1 is MRHNA, CDR2 SNTAGT, per germline.

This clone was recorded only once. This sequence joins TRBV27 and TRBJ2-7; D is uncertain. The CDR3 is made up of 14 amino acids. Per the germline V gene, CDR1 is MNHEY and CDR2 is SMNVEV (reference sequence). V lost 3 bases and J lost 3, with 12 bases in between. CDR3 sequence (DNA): TGTGCCAGCAGTTTCCGCACAGACGGCTACGAGCAGTACTTC. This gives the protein CASSFRTDGYEQYF.

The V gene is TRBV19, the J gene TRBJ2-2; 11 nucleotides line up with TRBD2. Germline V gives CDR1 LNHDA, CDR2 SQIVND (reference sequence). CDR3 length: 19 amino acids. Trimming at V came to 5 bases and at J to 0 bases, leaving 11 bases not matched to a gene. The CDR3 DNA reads TGTGCCAGTAGTCACTATAGCGGGAGGGCCCTCGCGAACACCGGGGAGCTGTTTTTT. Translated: CASSHYSGRALANTGELFF.

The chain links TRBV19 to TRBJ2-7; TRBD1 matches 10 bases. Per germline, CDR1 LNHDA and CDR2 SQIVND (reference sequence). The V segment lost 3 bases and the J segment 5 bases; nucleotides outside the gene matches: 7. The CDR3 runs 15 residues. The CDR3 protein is CASSIVRDRGHEQYF. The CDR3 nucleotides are TGTGCCAGTAGTATCGTCCGGGACAGGGGCCACGAGCAGTACTTC.

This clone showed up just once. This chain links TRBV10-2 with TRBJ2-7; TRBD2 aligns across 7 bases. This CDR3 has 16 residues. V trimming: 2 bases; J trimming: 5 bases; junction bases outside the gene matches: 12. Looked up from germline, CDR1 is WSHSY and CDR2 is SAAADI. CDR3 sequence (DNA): TGCGCCAGCAGTGAGACAAATGCGGGAGCGGGAAACGAGCAGTACTTC. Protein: CASSETNAGAGNEQYF.

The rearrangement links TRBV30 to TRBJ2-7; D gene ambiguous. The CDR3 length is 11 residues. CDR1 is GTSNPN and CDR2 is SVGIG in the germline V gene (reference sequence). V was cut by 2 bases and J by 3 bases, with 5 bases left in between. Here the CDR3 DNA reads TGTGCCTGGAGTCCCGGCTACGAGCAGTACTTC. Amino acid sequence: CAWSPGYEQYF.

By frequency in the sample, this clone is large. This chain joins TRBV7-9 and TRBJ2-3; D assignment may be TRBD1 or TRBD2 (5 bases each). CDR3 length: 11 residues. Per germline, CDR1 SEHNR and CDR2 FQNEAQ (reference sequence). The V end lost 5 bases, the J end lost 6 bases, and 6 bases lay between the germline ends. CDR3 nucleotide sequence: TGTGCCAGCAGCCGGGACGATACGCAGTATTTT. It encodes CASSRDDTQYF.

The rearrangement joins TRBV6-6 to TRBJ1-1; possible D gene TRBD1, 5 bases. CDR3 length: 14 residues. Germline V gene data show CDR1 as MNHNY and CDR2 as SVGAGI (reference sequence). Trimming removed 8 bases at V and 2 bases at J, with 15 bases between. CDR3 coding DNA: TGTGCCAGCGGCGGGGGTAGGAACAACACTGAAGCTTTCTTT. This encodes CASGGGRNNTEAFF.

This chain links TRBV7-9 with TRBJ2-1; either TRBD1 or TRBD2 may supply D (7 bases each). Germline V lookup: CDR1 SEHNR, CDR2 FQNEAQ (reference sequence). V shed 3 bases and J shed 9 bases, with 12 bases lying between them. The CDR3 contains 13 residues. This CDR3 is CASSFTGEGEQFF. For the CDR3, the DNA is TGTGCCAGCAGCTTTACAGGGGAGGGTGAGCAGTTCTTC.

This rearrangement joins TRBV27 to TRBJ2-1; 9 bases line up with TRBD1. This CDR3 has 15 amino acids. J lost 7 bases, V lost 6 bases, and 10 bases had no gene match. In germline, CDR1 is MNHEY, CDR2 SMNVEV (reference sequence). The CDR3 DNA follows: TGTGCCAGCAGCCTCCCGGGACAGGGCCGGAATGAGCAGTTCTTC. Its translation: CASSLPGQGRNEQFF.

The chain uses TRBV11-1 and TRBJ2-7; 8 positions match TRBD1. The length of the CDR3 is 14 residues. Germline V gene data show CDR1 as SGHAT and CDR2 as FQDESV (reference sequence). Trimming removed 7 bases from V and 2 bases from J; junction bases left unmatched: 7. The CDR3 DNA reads TGTGCCAGCAACAGCCGGGACAGGCCCTACGAGCAGTACTTC. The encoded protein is CASNSRDRPYEQYF. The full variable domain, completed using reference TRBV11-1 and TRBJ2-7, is EAEVAQSPRYKITEKSQAVAFWCDPISGHATLYWYRQILGQGPELLVQFQDESVVDDSQLPKDRFSAERLKGVDSTLKIQPAELGDSAMYLCASNSRDRPYEQYFGPGTRLTVT.

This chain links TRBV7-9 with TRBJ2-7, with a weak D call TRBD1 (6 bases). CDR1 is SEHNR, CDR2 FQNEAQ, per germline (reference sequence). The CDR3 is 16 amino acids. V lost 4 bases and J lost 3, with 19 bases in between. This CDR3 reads CASSSSTSTGHYEQYF. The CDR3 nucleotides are TGTGCCAGCAGCTCCTCCACCTCGACAGGACACTACGAGCAGTACTTC.

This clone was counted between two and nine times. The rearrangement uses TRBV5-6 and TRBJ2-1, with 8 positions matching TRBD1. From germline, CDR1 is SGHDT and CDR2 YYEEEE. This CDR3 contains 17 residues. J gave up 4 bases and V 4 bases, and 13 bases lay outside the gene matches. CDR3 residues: CASSADRQGKIYNEQFF. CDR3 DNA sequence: TGTGCCAGCAGCGCGGATCGACAGGGGAAAATATACAATGAGCAGTTCTTC.

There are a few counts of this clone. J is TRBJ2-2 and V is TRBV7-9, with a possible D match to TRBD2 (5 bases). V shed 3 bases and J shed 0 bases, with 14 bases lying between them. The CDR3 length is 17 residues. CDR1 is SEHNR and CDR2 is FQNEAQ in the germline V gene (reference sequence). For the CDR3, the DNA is TGTGCCAGCAGCTTGTTTCCAGCGGACGCGAACACCGGGGAGCTGTTTTTT. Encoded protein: CASSLFPADANTGELFF.

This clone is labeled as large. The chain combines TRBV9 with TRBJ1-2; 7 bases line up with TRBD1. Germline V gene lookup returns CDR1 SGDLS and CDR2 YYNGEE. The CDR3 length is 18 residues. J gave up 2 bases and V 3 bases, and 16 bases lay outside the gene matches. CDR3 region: CASSAIPGRDSYNYGYTF. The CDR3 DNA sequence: TGTGCCAGCAGCGCAATCCCCGGCCGGGACAGCTACAACTATGGCTACACCTTC.

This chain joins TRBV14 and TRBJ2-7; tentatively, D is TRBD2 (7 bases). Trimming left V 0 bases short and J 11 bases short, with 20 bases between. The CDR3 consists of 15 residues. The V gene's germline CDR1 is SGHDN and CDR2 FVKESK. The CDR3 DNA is TGTGCCAGCAGCCAAGATCGGGGGGCTACGAAGATGGAGTACTTC. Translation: CASSQDRGATKMEYF.

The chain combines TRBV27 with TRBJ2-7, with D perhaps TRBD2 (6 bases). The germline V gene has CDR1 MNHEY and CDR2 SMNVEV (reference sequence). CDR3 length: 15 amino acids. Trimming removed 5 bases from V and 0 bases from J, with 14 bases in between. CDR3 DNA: TGTGCCAGCAGTCCCTTTGCGGGAAGCTCCTACGAGCAGTACTTC. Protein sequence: CASSPFAGSSYEQYF.

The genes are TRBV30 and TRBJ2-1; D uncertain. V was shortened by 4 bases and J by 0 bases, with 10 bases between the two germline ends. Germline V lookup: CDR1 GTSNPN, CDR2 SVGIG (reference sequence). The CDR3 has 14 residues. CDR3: CAWTVVSSYNEQFF. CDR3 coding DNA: TGTGCCTGGACGGTAGTAAGCTCCTACAATGAGCAGTTCTTC. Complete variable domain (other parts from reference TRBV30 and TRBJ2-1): SQTIHQWPATLVQPVGSPLSLECTVEGTSNPNLYWYRQAAGRGLQLLFYSVGIGQISSEVPQNLSASRPQDRQFILSSKKLLLSDSGFYLCAWTVVSSYNEQFFGPGTRLTVL.

CDR3 protein: CASSLLHGVANEQFF. Here the CDR3 DNA reads TGTGCCAGCAGCTTACTACACGGTGTAGCCAATGAGCAGTTCTTC. V gene TRBV13 combines with J gene TRBJ2-1; D gene ambiguous. The ends were cut back, 2 bases at V and 6 bases at J, with 14 bases in the middle. CDR1 PRHDT and CDR2 FYEKMQ come from the germline V gene (reference sequence). This CDR3 has 15 residues.

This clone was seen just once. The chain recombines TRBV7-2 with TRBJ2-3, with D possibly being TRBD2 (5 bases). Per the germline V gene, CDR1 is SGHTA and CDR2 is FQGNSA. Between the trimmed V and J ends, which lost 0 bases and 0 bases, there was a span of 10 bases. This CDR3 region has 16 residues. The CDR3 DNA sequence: TGTGCCAGCAGCTTAGCGTTCCCTAGCAGCACAGATACGCAGTATTTT. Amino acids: CASSLAFPSSTDTQYF.

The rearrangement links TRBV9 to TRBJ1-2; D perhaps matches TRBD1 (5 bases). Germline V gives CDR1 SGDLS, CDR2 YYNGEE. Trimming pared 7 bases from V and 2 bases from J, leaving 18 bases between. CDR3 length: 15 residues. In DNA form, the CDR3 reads TGTGCCAGCGAGGCGACGCAGGGACGAAACTATGGCTACACCTTC. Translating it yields CASEATQGRNYGYTF.

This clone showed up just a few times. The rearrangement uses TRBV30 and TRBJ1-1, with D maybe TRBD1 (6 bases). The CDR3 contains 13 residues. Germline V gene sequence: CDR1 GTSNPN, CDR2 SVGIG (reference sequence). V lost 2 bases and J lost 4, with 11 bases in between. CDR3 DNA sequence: TGTGCCTGGAGTCAGGGGTCCGGCACTGAAGCTTTCTTT. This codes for CAWSQGSGTEAFF.

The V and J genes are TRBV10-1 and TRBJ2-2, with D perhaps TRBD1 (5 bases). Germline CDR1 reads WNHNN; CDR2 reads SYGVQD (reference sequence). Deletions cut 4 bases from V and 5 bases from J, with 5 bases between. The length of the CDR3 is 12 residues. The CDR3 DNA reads TGCGCCAGCAGTGCAGGGACCGGGGAGCTGTTTTTT. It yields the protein CASSAGTGELFF.